This T cell receptor beta chain emerged from a study of blood T cell repertoires in COVID-19. About the study: Specimens from acute and convalescent COVID-19 originated in the United States, Italy and Spain. The cDNA or gDNA used as material had been derived from T cells, B-cell-depleted T cells, or PBMCs.

Under the authors' procedure: For nucleated cells, counts were estimated from reference gene primer amplification. The method was immunoSEQ multiplex PCR; TCRdb's version includes in-frame clones alone and lacks a portion of them. D and trimming come from the DNA, and the V and J calls and clone size come from that table. The repertoire holds more than 200,000 clones, around 89% seen once, with 6.3% in the top ten. Germline loops: CDR1 LGHNA, CDR2 YSLEER. This CDR3 is built from 14 residues. V lost 1 base and J lost 6, with 10 bases in between. The clonotype was recovered from a woman in her thirties with COVID-19, enrolled during active disease. Sequencing was performed on peripheral blood. The chain recombines TRBV4-3 with TRBJ2-1; D unclear. This CDR3 is CASSQVLGRNEQFF. The CDR3 region has the DNA TGCGCCAGCAGCCAAGTTTTGGGCCGCAATGAGCAGTTCTTC.